This TCR beta chain was recorded in a study of blood T cell repertoires in COVID-19. Study-wide background: From the United States, Italy and Spain came samples of acute and convalescent COVID-19. T cells, B-cell-depleted T cells, or PBMCs supplied cDNA or gDNA.

This CDR3 has 15 amino acids. Trimming took off 2 bases at V and 7 bases at J, with 18 bases between the two ends. CDR1 is SGHKS and CDR2 is YYEKEE in the germline V gene (reference sequence). Individuals aged about 18 to 89 years were recruited from approximately 24 US areas. Cohort placement rested on clinical history that participants reported themselves. Here immunoSEQ multiplex PCR was the method, and the copy in TCRdb shows in-frame clones only, minus some. The data hold approximately 150,000 clones, with 70% to 90% observed a single time. The TCR sequence derives from a woman between 40 and 55 years old who had recovered from COVID-19. J is TRBJ1-1 and V is TRBV5-5; a weak D match, TRBD1 (5 bases). Input material: PBMCs or T cells enriched from blood (not recorded which). CDR3: CASSFTGTAGSEAFF. The CDR3 region has the DNA TGTGCCAGCAGCTTCACCGGGACGGCGGGGAGTGAAGCTTTCTTT.